Listed below are T cell receptor beta chains from one sample, sequenced in a study of blood T cell repertoires in COVID-19. Profiling relied on immunoSEQ multiplex PCR, and the TCRdb table lists in-frame clones only, not all of them. The data hold approximately 210,000 clones, with around 89% observed a single time. Sequencing used peripheral blood. Every receptor here comes from a woman between 40 and 55 years old with acute or convalescent COVID-19. Both conserved end residues are part of each CDR3. A D gene is named only where the DNA matches it firmly. The size field is filled for only some rows; it gives once, few, many or a size class.

J | D | V | size | DNA | CDR3
TRBJ1-1 | TRBD1 | TRBV5-1 | - | TGCGCCAGCAGCTGGGGACAGGGCACTGAAGCTTTCTTT | CASSWGQGTEAFF
TRBJ1-4 | TRBD1 | TRBV5-6 | - | TGTGCCAGCAGCTTGGGAGGGGGCTTTGGTGAAAAACTGTTTTTT | CASSLGGGFGEKLFF
TRBJ1-4 | TRBD1 | TRBV15 | - | TGTGCCACCAGCCGGGGACAGCCTGAAAAACTGTTTTTT | CATSRGQPEKLFF
TRBJ1-4 | TRBD1 | TRBV9 | - | TGTGCCAGCAGCGGAGGTTGGGGCAGGGGGAATGAAAAACTGTTTTTT | CASSGGWGRGNEKLFF
TRBJ1-3 | - | TRBV6-5 | few | TGTGCCAGCAGTCCCGGGGGAATCATATATTTT | CASSPGGIIYF
TRBJ1-6 | TRBD1 | TRBV13 | few | TGTGCCAGCAGCAAAGGACAGGGTCAAGGATCACCCCTCCACTTT | CASSKGQGQGSPLHF
TRBJ2-5 | TRBD1 | TRBV5-1 | - | TGCGCCAGCAGCCCCATGGACAGGGTCCCGGAGACCCAGTACTTC | CASSPMDRVPETQYF
TRBJ2-2 | TRBD2 | TRBV2 | - | TGTGCCAGCAGTGATCAGCGGGGGGAACAAAAGAACACCGGGGAGCTGTTTTTT | CASSDQRGEQKNTGELFF
TRBJ2-1 | - | TRBV19 | - | TGTGCCAGTAGTACTCCCTCGGGGAGCTCCTACAATGAGCAGTTCTTC | CASSTPSGSSYNEQFF
TRBJ1-1 | - | TRBV7-2 | once | TGTGCCAGCAGCTTAGTAGCAGGAGGGAACACTGAAGCTTTCTTT | CASSLVAGGNTEAFF
TRBJ1-2 | - | TRBV2 | once | TGTGCCAGCAGTGACCAGGATTGGTTAAACTATGGCTACACCTTC | CASSDQDWLNYGYTF
TRBJ1-1 | - | TRBV30 | - | TGTGCCTGGAGTAATTGGGGGGGGACTGAAGCTTTCTTT | CAWSNWGGTEAFF
TRBJ1-6 | TRBD1 | TRBV30 | - | TGTGCCTGGAGTGCGGACAGGGGTTCACCCCTCCACTTT | CAWSADRGSPLHF
TRBJ1-2 | TRBD1 | TRBV6-2/TRBV6-3 | few | TGTGCCAGCAGTTCCGACAGGGTTGTCTATGGCTACACCTTC | CASSSDRVVYGYTF
TRBJ1-2 | - | TRBV20-1 | once | TGCAGTGCTCAGGACAGCTATGGCTACACCTTC | CSAQDSYGYTF
TRBJ2-5 | - | TRBV5-1 | - | TGCGCCAGCAGCTTAGGAGGGCGCGAGACCCAGTACTTC | CASSLGGRETQYF
TRBJ1-2 | TRBD1 | TRBV10-3 | - | TGTGCCATCAGTGCAGGGGGCGATGGCTACACCTTC | CAISAGGDGYTF
TRBJ1-1 | - | TRBV10-3 | - | TGTGCCATCAGTCACCGTGAACAAGCTAGTGAAGCTTTCTTT | CAISHREQASEAFF
TRBJ1-1 | - | TRBV5-1 | - | TGCGCCAGCAGCCCCTACATAGGGGCTGAAGCTTTCTTT | CASSPYIGAEAFF
TRBJ1-1 | - | TRBV3-1/TRBV3-2 | - | TGTGCCAGCAGCCAAGGGATGCAGGGAGGGGGAGCTTTCTTT | CASSQGMQGGGAFF
TRBJ1-2 | - | TRBV23-1 | - | TGCGCCAGCCCCATTCCTAACTATGGCTACACCTTC | CASPIPNYGYTF
TRBJ1-6 | TRBD1 | TRBV6-2/TRBV6-3 | - | TGTGCCAGCAGTTACTCGAGAGGGGGCCAAAATTCACCCCTCCACTTT | CASSYSRGGQNSPLHF
TRBJ1-1 | TRBD1 | TRBV5-1 | - | TGCGCCAGCAGCGACGGGACAGGGGGAGTCACTGAAGCTTTCTTT | CASSDGTGGVTEAFF
TRBJ1-1 | - | TRBV5-4 | once | TGTGCCAGCAGCTTGGTGGGGGGGTTGGAAGCTTTCTTT | CASSLVGGLEAFF
TRBJ2-5 | TRBD2 | TRBV2 | - | TGTGCCACTAGGATTGGGGGGGGGAGACAAGAGACCCAGTACTTC | CATRIGGGRQETQYF
TRBJ1-1 | - | TRBV30 | - | TGTGCCTGGACAGAGGGAGATGGGTTCACTGAAGCTTTCTTT | CAWTEGDGFTEAFF
TRBJ1-2 | TRBD1 | TRBV5-1 | - | TGCGCCAGCAGCCTCGGGACAGGGGGAGATGGCTACACCTTC | CASSLGTGGDGYTF
TRBJ1-6 | - | TRBV23-1 | once | TGCGCCAGCAGTCAATCTCTCTACAGGGCGAACGCTAATTCACCCCTCCACTTT | CASSQSLYRANANSPLHF
TRBJ2-3 | - | TRBV9 | - | TGTGCCAGCAGCCGTGGGGCGGGGATCACAGATACGCAGTATTTT | CASSRGAGITDTQYF
TRBJ2-5 | TRBD2 | TRBV11-3 | - | TGTGCCAGCAGCTTAAGGATAGCGGGGGGTCAAGAGACCCAGTACTTC | CASSLRIAGGQETQYF
TRBJ1-3 | TRBD1 | TRBV19 | - | TGTGCCAGTAGCAAACAGGGGAATCGTGGAAACACCATATATTTT | CASSKQGNRGNTIYF
TRBJ1-3 | - | TRBV3-1/TRBV3-2 | - | TGTGCCAGCAGCCCACAAACTGGAAACACCATATATTTT | CASSPQTGNTIYF
TRBJ1-1 | - | TRBV4-1 | - | TGCGCCAGCAGCCAGGTAGGACTTCTACTAAACACTGAAGCTTTCTTT | CASSQVGLLLNTEAFF
TRBJ1-1 | - | TRBV14 | once | TGTGCCAGCAGCCAAGGACAGGCCACTGAAGCTTTCTTT | CASSQGQATEAFF
TRBJ1-4 | TRBD1 | TRBV7-9 | - | TGTGCCAGCAGCACCCAACCGGGACAGGCGCTTGCAACTAATGAAAAACTGTTTTTT | CASSTQPGQALATNEKLFF
TRBJ1-2 | - | TRBV13 | - | TGTGCCAGCAGCATCCCGGGGGGGGGCGGCTATGGCTACACCTTC | CASSIPGGGGYGYTF
TRBJ1-2 | - | TRBV28 | - | TGTGCCAGCAGTTTGCTGCTCTCTTCAGGGGAAATGTTCTATGGCTACACCTTC | CASSLLLSSGEMFYGYTF
TRBJ1-1 | - | TRBV12-5 | - | TGTGCTAGCAGGGAACCCGGTACTGAAGCTTTCTTT | CASREPGTEAFF
TRBJ1-1 | - | TRBV9 | - | TGTGCCAGCAGCCCCCGACGGGGAAACACTGAAGCTTTCTTT | CASSPRRGNTEAFF
TRBJ2-2 | - | TRBV15 | - | TGTGCCACCAGCGAGCTACTCACCGGGGAGCTGTTTTTT | CATSELLTGELFF
TRBJ1-1 | - | TRBV5-5 | - | TGTGCCAGCAGCTTGTATGAGGTTATGGGGAACACTGAAGCTTTCTTT | CASSLYEVMGNTEAFF
TRBJ1-1 | TRBD1 | TRBV5-1 | - | TGCGCCAGCAGCTTGTTGGGGACAGGCCAGAACACTGAAGCTTTCTTT | CASSLLGTGQNTEAFF
TRBJ1-1 | - | TRBV3-1/TRBV3-2 | - | TGTGCCAGCAGCCCCCCCCGGGGGAACACTGAAGCTTTCTTT | CASSPPRGNTEAFF
TRBJ2-1 | TRBD2 | TRBV10-1 | many | TGCGCCAGCGCGGGGGGGGCCGAGAATGAGCAGTTCTTC | CASAGGAENEQFF
TRBJ1-6 | TRBD1 | TRBV11-2 | - | TGTGCCAGCAGCACCCGACGGGACAGGCCCTCCTATAATTCACCCCTCCACTTT | CASSTRRDRPSYNSPLHF
TRBJ2-3 | - | TRBV6-5 | - | TGTGCCAGCAGGGCTCAGGGAATTAGCACAGATACGCAGTATTTT | CASRAQGISTDTQYF
TRBJ2-3 | TRBD1 | TRBV10-1 | - | TGCGCCAGCAGATCCGGGACAGGGGGGGATACGCAGTATTTT | CASRSGTGGDTQYF
TRBJ2-2 | - | TRBV19 | - | TGTGCCAGTAGTATACTTCAGGGGACAACGAACACCGGGGAGCTGTTTTTT | CASSILQGTTNTGELFF
TRBJ1-1 | - | TRBV6-2/TRBV6-3 | - | TGTGCCAGCAGTACCTCTGGGTCAGGTTTGGGCACTGAAGCTTTCTTT | CASSTSGSGLGTEAFF
TRBJ2-1 | - | TRBV9 | - | TGTGCCAGCAGCGTAGGGAGCCAGGGTGTTTACAATGAGCAGTTCTTC | CASSVGSQGVYNEQFF
TRBJ1-1 | - | TRBV2 | - | TGTGCCAGCAGTGAAGCGGAGAGAGGGAAAGAAGCTTTCTTT | CASSEAERGKEAFF
TRBJ1-2 | - | TRBV19 | few | TGTGCCAGTGGCGGTGGGGCGAGAACGGGCTACACCTTC | CASGGGARTGYTF
TRBJ1-1 | - | TRBV11-2 | - | TGTGCCAGCAGCTTAGGATCGAGGGTGAGCACTGAAGCTTTCTTT | CASSLGSRVSTEAFF
TRBJ1-5 | - | TRBV5-1 | - | TGCGCCAGCAGCCCCTCCTGGGGAGTTGGTCAGCCCCAGCATTTT | CASSPSWGVGQPQHF
TRBJ1-2 | - | TRBV2 | - | TGTGCCAGCAGCGAATGGTCAGCGGAACACTATGGCTACACCTTC | CASSEWSAEHYGYTF
TRBJ1-2 | TRBD1 | TRBV4-1 | - | TGCGCCAGCAGCCCGTGGACAGGGGGGAGCGACTATGGCTACACCTTC | CASSPWTGGSDYGYTF
TRBJ2-6 | - | TRBV9 | - | TGTGCCAGCAGCGGTTCTAGCTCTGGGGCCAACGTCCTGACTTTC | CASSGSSSGANVLTF
TRBJ1-2 | - | TRBV4-1 | - | TGCGCCAGCAGCCATTCCGGGACTCCGAGTGGCTACACCTTC | CASSHSGTPSGYTF
TRBJ1-3 | - | TRBV5-1 | - | TGCGCCAGCCGTGACAGCTACTCTGGAAACACCATATATTTT | CASRDSYSGNTIYF
TRBJ2-1 | TRBD2 | TRBV10-3 | - | TGTGCCATCACTAACCTCGGGGGTAGCGGGGGGGCCTCGGGAATGAGCGAGCAGTTCTTC | CAITNLGGSGGASGMSEQFF